A selection of T cell receptor beta chains follows, all from one sample in a study of beta chain features in type 1 diabetes. Clones were read by immunoSEQ multiplex PCR, and TCRdb kept only the in-frame ones, dropping some. The sample includes 600,000 to 700,000 clones, roughly an eighth of them seen just once. Sequenced material: naive CD4+ T cells from blood. These receptors all stem from a man aged 18 to 35 with type 1 diabetes. CDR3s include the opening cysteine and the closing phenylalanine or tryptophan. D genes are given only for firm matches.

TRBJ2-1,TRBV6-1,14,TRBD1,CASSLDRGGNEQFF
TRBJ1-1,TRBV7-3,14,NA,CASSADPMGTEAFF
TRBJ1-4,TRBV7-9,13,NA,CASKAGTNEKLFF
TRBJ2-1,TRBV29-1,8,NA,CSVEGQFF
TRBJ2-3,TRBV9,14,NA,CASSVMDSTDTQYF
TRBJ2-5,TRBV9,16,TRBD2,CASSVVAGGLQETQYF
TRBJ1-1,TRBV19,14,NA,CASSIRDIKPEAFF
TRBJ2-1,TRBV10-3,14,TRBD2,CAISLAGGHNEQFF
TRBJ2-7,TRBV28,13,TRBD1,CASSSGQGYEQYF
TRBJ1-6,TRBV9,14,NA,CASSVEGLGSPLHF
TRBJ1-1,TRBV5-4,15,TRBD1,CASSLQGAGDTEAFF
TRBJ1-2,TRBV27,13,NA,CASRTASNYGYTF
TRBJ2-1,TRBV7-9,17,NA,CASSPPEDFSSYNEQFF
TRBJ1-4,TRBV2,15,TRBD1,CASSEGTGANEKLFF
TRBJ1-1,TRBV10-3,13,NA,CAISDSLNTEAFF